Listed here are 20 T cell receptor beta chains from one sample, sequenced in a study of cytomegalovirus exposure and HLA in healthy donors. PCR employed 60 Vbeta and 13 Jbeta primers. Only in-frame clones appear in the TCRdb table, and some are missing; sequencing was by immunoSEQ multiplex PCR. The table shows 120,000 or so clones, with 81% occurring only once. What was sequenced was PBMCs. The receptors shown here come from a young man in good health and CMV-seropositive.

The chain uses TRBV5-1 and TRBJ2-7; weak D call: TRBD1 (5 bases). CDR3 length: 15 amino acids. V shed 2 bases and J shed 2 bases, with 14 bases lying between them. Germline CDR1 SGHRS, CDR2 YFSETQ. The CDR3 sequence is CASSFFQGSTYEQYF. The CDR3 DNA sequence: TGCGCCAGCAGCTTTTTCCAGGGATCGACCTACGAGCAGTACTTC.

The chain combines TRBV7-2 with TRBJ2-7; possibly TRBD1 for D (5 bases). This CDR3 is 14 amino acids long. V was clipped by 1 base and J by 8 bases, with 15 bases between them. The germline V gene has CDR1 SGHTA and CDR2 FQGNSA. The CDR3: CASSLVGDDSQQYF. The CDR3 DNA reads TGTGCCAGCAGCTTAGTAGGGGATGACTCACAGCAGTACTTC.

The rearrangement uses TRBV19 and TRBJ1-5; D is perhaps TRBD1 (5 bases). The V end was cut by 3 bases, the J end by 5 bases, with 8 bases between. The CDR3 totals 13 residues. Germline CDR1 is LNHDA and CDR2 is SQIVND (reference sequence). This CDR3 reads CASSMQGYQPQHF. The CDR3 nucleotides read TGTGCCAGTAGTATGCAGGGATATCAGCCCCAGCATTTT.

The chain couples TRBV19 to TRBJ1-2, with 7 bases that match TRBD1. CDR1 and CDR2 (germline): LNHDA, SQIVND (reference sequence). V was clipped by 8 bases and J by 7 bases; unmatched bases: 13. This CDR3 comprises 14 residues. CDR3 amino acids: CASSLMTGRGGYTF. In DNA, the CDR3 is TGTGCCAGTTCCCTAATGACAGGGAGAGGTGGCTACACCTTC.

This chain uses TRBV18 with TRBJ1-1; TRBD1 is a possible D gene (6 bases). The V gene's germline CDR1 is KGHSH and CDR2 LQKENI. The CDR3 has 15 amino acids. The V and J ends lost 2 bases and 5 bases respectively, with 15 bases between them. The CDR3 region has the DNA TGTGCCAGCTCACCATGGGCGGGGGCAGGTACTGAAGCTTTCTTT. It yields the protein CASSPWAGAGTEAFF.

This clone was observed a few times. This chain joins TRBV30 and TRBJ2-7; TRBD1 matches 7 bases. The CDR3 is 13 residues long. Trimming removed 0 bases from V and 9 bases from J; junction bases left unmatched: 8. In germline, CDR1 is GTSNPN, CDR2 SVGIG (reference sequence). Here the CDR3 DNA reads TGTGCCTGGAGTGTCCTTGACAGGGATGCGCAGTACTTC. As protein: CAWSVLDRDAQYF.

The chain uses TRBV4-3 and TRBJ2-3; tentatively, D is TRBD2 (7 bases). The CDR3 is made up of 17 amino acids. CDR1 and CDR2 from the germline V gene are LGHNA and YSLEER. The germline V and J ends were trimmed by 0 bases and 2 bases, with 15 bases remaining between them. In DNA, the CDR3 is TGCGCCAGCAGCCAAGATCTAGGGGGGGCCTCCACAGATACGCAGTATTTT. It codes for CASSQDLGGASTDTQYF.

V gene TRBV18 combines with J gene TRBJ2-2; 7 nucleotides match TRBD1. CDR1 and CDR2 (germline): KGHSH, LQKENI. After removal of 0 bases from V and 10 bases from J, the junction contained 11 bases not matched to a gene. The CDR3 is made up of 16 amino acids. This chain's CDR3 is CASSPPATGAALELFF. The CDR3 DNA reads TGTGCCAGCTCACCACCGGCCACAGGGGCGGCGTTGGAGCTGTTTTTT. The whole variable domain, remainder taken from reference TRBV18 and TRBJ2-2, is NAGVMQNPRHLVRRRGQEARLRCSPMKGHSHVYWYRQLPEEGLKFMVYLQKENIIDESGMPKERFSAEFPKEGPSILRIQQVVRGDSAAYFCASSPPATGAALELFFGEGSRLTVL.

This chain joins TRBV19 and TRBJ2-2; 10 nucleotides line up with TRBD2. The CDR3 is 17 residues long. J was trimmed by 3 bases and V by 5 bases; bases with no gene match: 9. Germline lookup yields CDR1 LNHDA and CDR2 SQIVND (reference sequence). For the CDR3, the DNA is TGTGCCAGTAGTCTCCCAGCGGGGGGGCCAGACACCGGGGAGCTGTTTTTT. Translated, it gives CASSLPAGGPDTGELFF.

The chain carries TRBV27 and TRBJ1-6; D possibly corresponds to TRBD1 (6 bases). CDR3 size: 18 residues. Trimming took 3 bases from V and 0 from J, leaving 15 bases between them. The germline V gene encodes CDR1 MNHEY and CDR2 SMNVEV (reference sequence). This chain's CDR3 is CASSFRQGTSSYNSPLHF. The CDR3 nucleotides are TGTGCCAGCAGTTTTAGGCAGGGGACGAGCTCCTATAATTCACCCCTCCACTTT.

The CDR3 loop reads CAWRRGASGGDTQYF. The CDR3 coding sequence is TGTGCCTGGAGACGGGGAGCTTCGGGAGGGGATACGCAGTATTTT. The chain couples TRBV30 to TRBJ2-3; 8 nucleotides match TRBD2. Germline V gene sequence: CDR1 GTSNPN, CDR2 SVGIG (reference sequence). This CDR3 comprises 15 residues. V lost 3 bases and J lost 6; bases outside the gene matches: 11. Together with reference TRBV30 and TRBJ2-3, the CDR3 gives the full variable domain: SQTIHQWPATLVQPVGSPLSLECTVEGTSNPNLYWYRQAAGRGLQLLFYSVGIGQISSEVPQNLSASRPQDRQFILSSKKLLLSDSGFYLCAWRRGASGGDTQYFGPGTRLTVL.

This rearrangement joins TRBV6-5 to TRBJ2-1, with TRBD2 matching 7 bases. The CDR3 sequence is 15 residues long. CDR1 MNHEY and CDR2 SVGAGI come from the germline V gene. V shed 0 bases and J 9 bases; nucleotides not matched to a gene: 8. DNA of the CDR3: TGTGCCAGCAGTTACTCTAAAACTAGCGCGGCTGAGCAGTTCTTC. Encoded protein: CASSYSKTSAAEQFF.

The V and J genes are TRBV5-4 and TRBJ1-1, with 7 positions matching TRBD1. Germline CDR1 SGHNT, CDR2 YYREEE (reference sequence). The CDR3 is made up of 14 amino acids. The ends lost 5 bases at V and 5 bases at J; junction bases unmatched: 9. The CDR3 is CASRRPGQKTEAFF. DNA of the CDR3: TGTGCCAGCAGACGACCGGGACAGAAAACTGAAGCTTTCTTT.

The rearrangement joins TRBV27 to TRBJ1-1; D gene uncertain. CDR3 size: 15 residues. V was pared by 5 bases and J by 1 base, with 14 bases between. Germline loops: CDR1 MNHEY, CDR2 SMNVEV (reference sequence). The CDR3 protein is CASSLYRTKNTEAFF. Here the CDR3 DNA reads TGTGCCAGCAGTCTGTACAGAACGAAGAACACTGAAGCTTTCTTT.

The chain uses TRBV21-1 and TRBJ2-2; the tabulated D call, TRBD1, remains unverified against the DNA. TRBV21-1 is a listed pseudogene. The CDR3 is 17 residues long. CDR3 DNA sequence: TGTGCCAGCAGCATTGTAAGGACAGAGGAGAACACCGGGGAGCTGTTTTTT. This encodes CASSIVRTEENTGELFF.

The rearrangement links TRBV5-5 to TRBJ2-7, with D maybe TRBD2 (6 bases). The germline V gene encodes CDR1 SGHKS and CDR2 YYEKEE (reference sequence). The CDR3 is 16 residues long. Trimming pared 4 bases from V and 0 bases from J, leaving 17 bases between. The CDR3 bases are TGTGCCAGCAGCCAGCTTGGAGGGACGTACTCCTACGAGCAGTACTTC. It translates to CASSQLGGTYSYEQYF.

The chain employs TRBV27 and TRBJ2-6; unclear D gene. The CDR3 runs 18 residues. The V gene lost 4 bases and the J gene lost 0 bases, with 16 bases spanning the gap. CDR1 is MNHEY, CDR2 SMNVEV, per germline (reference sequence). The CDR3 DNA follows: TGTGCCAGCAGTTCCCCCCTAGGTGGCAGCTCTGGGGCCAACGTCCTGACTTTC. As protein: CASSSPLGGSSGANVLTF.

This clone was observed a few times. The gene calls are TRBV5-5 and TRBJ1-1, with a possible D match to TRBD1 (5 bases). Trimming cost V 3 bases and J 1 base, with 13 bases left between them. The CDR3 is 15 amino acids. CDR1 is SGHKS and CDR2 is YYEKEE in the germline V gene (reference sequence). CDR3: CASSSRGGKNTEAFF. As DNA, the CDR3 is TGTGCCAGCAGCTCGCGTGGGGGGAAGAACACTGAAGCTTTCTTT.

V gene TRBV25-1 combines with J gene TRBJ2-3; 11 bases line up with TRBD2. The CDR3 is made up of 18 amino acids. Germline V lookup: CDR1 MGHDK, CDR2 SYGVNS. V gave up 6 bases and J gave up 0 bases; unmatched junction bases: 11. The chain's CDR3 is CASSLTLASGRSTDTQYF. The CDR3 coding sequence is TGTGCCAGCAGCTTAACTTTAGCTAGCGGGAGGAGCACAGATACGCAGTATTTT. Looking up the rest from reference TRBV25-1 and TRBJ2-3 gives the full variable domain: EADIYQTPRYLVIGTGKKITLECSQTMGHDKMYWYQQDPGMELHLIHYSYGVNSTEKGDLSSESTVSRIRTEHFPLTLESARPSHTSQYLCASSLTLASGRSTDTQYFGPGTRLTVL.

In this sample, this clone turned up once. The chain joins TRBV7-2 to TRBJ2-3; D gene ambiguous. The CDR3 has 14 amino acids. V dropped 1 base and J dropped 1 base, with 6 bases sitting between them. Germline loops: CDR1 SGHTA, CDR2 FQGNSA. CDR3: CASSLGSGTDTQYF. The CDR3 nucleotides are TGTGCCAGCAGCTTAGGGAGCGGCACAGATACGCAGTATTTT.